One and the same sample provided the 2 T cell receptor beta chains below, sequenced in a study of vaccination and CD4 T cells after COVID-19. Their antigens are not known. Treatment given: roughly ten-day PBMC culture with coronavirus spike peptide pools or control peptides (ViraFEST assay). The Oncomine TCR Beta short-read assay was applied to DNA of cultured CD4+ T cells. TCRdb passed the PCR reads through MiXCR, listing each CDR3 protein once. Of around 20,000 distinct CDR3 sequences in the sample, 38% were seen once. The sample consisted of CD4+ T cells from blood, cultured in vitro, taken before SARS-CoV-2 vaccination. The receptors stem from a human donor who received a COVID-19 vaccine.

The chain has TRBV29-1 and TRBJ2-2; tentatively, D is TRBD2 (7 bases). Germline V gene data show CDR1 as SQVTM and CDR2 as ANQGSEA. This CDR3 has 14 amino acids. Trimming removed 4 bases from V and 5 bases from J, with 14 bases in between. CDR3 sequence reads: CSVGHRGGTGELFF. The CDR3 DNA follows: TGCAGCGTTGGCCATAGGGGGGGTACCGGGGAGCTGTTTTTT.

This chain joins TRBV19 and TRBJ1-5; perhaps TRBD1 as D (5 bases). Trimming left V 3 bases short and J 7 bases short, with 10 bases between. This CDR3 comprises 13 residues. CDR1 and CDR2 (germline): LNHDA, SQIVND (reference sequence). The CDR3 DNA reads as TGTGCCAGTAGTATCGTGGGACCGCAGCCCCAGCATTTT. It translates to CASSIVGPQPQHF.